This T cell receptor beta chain is from a study of blood T cell repertoires in COVID-19. Study-level background: COVID-19 samples collected from the United States, Italy and Spain covered acute and convalescent phases. T cells, B-cell-depleted T cells, or PBMCs supplied cDNA or gDNA.

Original analysis: How many nucleated cells were present was estimated from reference gene primer amplification. Sequencing was performed with immunoSEQ multiplex PCR; in TCRdb, only in-frame clones are kept and a portion is missing. The V and J calls and clone size are taken from that table; D and trimming were inferred from the DNA. Of some 170,000 clones in the sample, roughly 80% were seen once. The clonotype was recovered from a woman in her 70s with acute or convalescent COVID-19. Sample: peripheral blood.

The CDR3 DNA reads TGTGCCAGCAGGAGCTGGGACAGCCTAAATCAGCCCCAGCATTTT. As protein: CASRSWDSLNQPQHF. The chain carries TRBV2 and TRBJ1-5; 7 nucleotides line up with TRBD1. V lost 6 bases and J lost 4; bases outside the gene matches: 9. The CDR3 consists of 15 residues. The germline CDR1 and CDR2 sequences are SNHLY and FYNNEI.